The 9 T cell receptor beta chains listed next were all sequenced from one sample in a study of T-cell memory formation after mild COVID-19. A single record per CDR3 protein comes from TCRdb applying MiXCR to the 5' RACE reads. The repertoire holds fewer than 600,000 distinct CDR3 sequences, with about 20% as singletons. The sequenced sample was PBMCs or a T cell subset sorted from them (not recorded which). These receptors all come from an adult woman who had mild COVID-19 (a few samples of this study predate the infection). Cell type and time point are not known.

V and J are TRBV12-3 or TRBV12-4 and TRBJ2-2, with 7 bases identical to TRBD1. This CDR3 is 15 amino acids long. V lost 3 bases, J lost 5 bases, and 6 bases stayed unmatched. In DNA, the CDR3 is TGTGCCAGCAGTTTCATAAAGGGGGCAACCGGGGAGCTGTTTTTT. This sequence encodes CASSFIKGATGELFF.

The J gene is TRBJ2-5, the V gene TRBV5-1; 9 bases line up with TRBD2. CDR1 is SGHRS, CDR2 YFSETQ, per germline. J lost 5 bases, V lost 4 bases, and 9 bases had no gene match. This CDR3 contains 15 residues. The CDR3 is CASSASGTSRETQYF. CDR3 in DNA: TGCGCCAGCAGCGCCTCCGGGACTAGCCGGGAGACCCAGTACTTC.

This chain links TRBV7-3 with TRBJ2-3, with 13 bases matching TRBD2. The junction had 6 bases not matched to a gene; V was cut back by 3 bases and J by 6 bases. The CDR3 is 16 amino acids. Germline assignment: CDR1 SGHTA and CDR2 FQGTGA. CDR3 residues: CASSFGLAGDGDTQYF. The CDR3 bases are TGTGCCAGCAGCTTTGGACTAGCGGGAGACGGGGATACGCAGTATTTT.

The J gene is TRBJ1-4, the V gene TRBV25-1, with unresolved D. Germline V gene sequence: CDR1 MGHDK, CDR2 SYGVNS. There are 11 residues in the CDR3. Trimming shortened V by 6 bases and J by 6 bases, and 5 bases separated the two germline ends. CDR3 residues: CASRQDEKLFF. DNA for the CDR3: TGTGCCAGCAGGCAGGATGAAAAACTGTTTTTT.

In this sample, this clonotype turned up many times. The chain is built from TRBV6-5 and TRBJ2-7; the D call may be TRBD1 or TRBD2 (5 bases each). V lost 4 bases and J 2 bases, leaving 21 bases between the germline ends. This CDR3 region has 17 residues. Germline lookup yields CDR1 MNHEY and CDR2 SVGAGI. CDR3 nucleotide sequence: TGTGCCAGCAGTTTACTGCCCCTCGGGGACCCCCCCTACGAGCAGTACTTC. Amino acids: CASSLLPLGDPPYEQYF.

This clonotype was counted a few times. This rearrangement joins TRBV6-2 or TRBV6-3 to TRBJ2-7, with 12 bases aligning to TRBD2. Germline CDR1 and CDR2: MNHEY and SVGEGT. This CDR3 spans 12 amino acids. V lost 9 bases and J lost 5; bases outside the gene matches: 2. The CDR3 region is CARLAGGHEQYF. CDR3 coding DNA: TGTGCCAGACTAGCGGGAGGACACGAGCAGTACTTC.

There are a few counts of this clonotype. This chain joins TRBV11-3 and TRBJ2-7; 9 bases match TRBD2. Trimming cost V 5 bases and J 0 bases; bases outside gene matches: 5. Per germline, CDR1 SGHNT and CDR2 YENEEA. The CDR3 covers 15 residues. In DNA form, the CDR3 reads TGTGCCAGCAGCACCCGACTAGCGGCCTCCTACGAGCAGTACTTC. Protein: CASSTRLAASYEQYF.

This clonotype was counted a few times. J is TRBJ2-3 and V is TRBV3-1; the D gene is possibly TRBD1 (5 bases). Trimming took 0 bases from V and 2 from J, leaving 9 bases between them. Germline V CDR1 and CDR2: LGHDT, YNNKEL (reference sequence). The CDR3 has 15 amino acids. CDR3 nucleotide sequence: TGTGCCAGCAGCCAAGAGAGCAGGGTCACAGATACGCAGTATTTT. It yields the protein CASSQESRVTDTQYF.

There are a few counts of this clonotype. The rearrangement uses TRBV11-2 and TRBJ2-7; D not certain. The germline V and J ends were trimmed by 0 bases and 3 bases, with 12 bases remaining between them. The germline gives CDR1 SGHAT, CDR2 FQNNGV. The CDR3 loop spans 15 amino acids. The CDR3 region is CASSLDRELIYEQYF. For the CDR3, the DNA is TGTGCCAGCAGCTTAGATAGGGAACTGATCTACGAGCAGTACTTC.